The text below deals with one T cell receptor (beta chain). The repertoire was sequenced with immunoSEQ multiplex PCR; TCRdb's copy has only in-frame clones and lacks some. The repertoire holds over 150,000 clones, with 90% as singletons. There are 15 residues in the CDR3. V shed 4 bases and J 3 bases; nucleotides not matched to a gene: 3. Germline V gives CDR1 SGHRS, CDR2 YFSETQ. This specimen comes from a study of T cell responses to AZD1222 COVID-19 vaccine. The TCR was taken from an adult in good health. Sequencing used peripheral blood, obtained on day 0 of AZD1222 vaccination. This sequence joins TRBV5-1 and TRBJ2-3; TRBD1 aligns across 12 bases. CDR3 sequence reads: CASSAGQGATDTQYF. Written as DNA, the CDR3 is TGCGCCAGCAGCGCGGGACAGGGGGCAACAGATACGCAGTATTTT.